Each of the 26 T cell receptor beta chains below was sequenced from the same sample in a study of blood T cell repertoires in COVID-19. Assay: immunoSEQ multiplex PCR; the TCRdb copy retains only in-frame clones and omits some. The data hold nearly 200,000 clones, with roughly 79% observed a single time. The sequencing sample was made of peripheral blood. These receptor sequences come from a human donor with acute or convalescent COVID-19. The donor label of this sample is uncertain.

V gene TRBV11-2 combines with J gene TRBJ2-2; possible D gene TRBD1, 6 bases. V gave up 4 bases and J gave up 4 bases, with 16 bases separating them. Germline values: CDR1 SGHAT, CDR2 FQNNGV. The CDR3 length is 16 residues. The CDR3: CASSSRTATSTGELFF. The CDR3 region has the DNA TGTGCCAGCAGCTCGCGGACAGCTACGAGCACCGGGGAGCTGTTTTTT. The full variable domain, in which reference TRBV11-2 and TRBJ2-2 provide the parts outside the CDR3, is EAGVAQSPRYKIIEKRQSVAFWCNPISGHATLYWYQQILGQGPKLLIQFQNNGVVDDSQLPKDRFSAERLKGVDSTLKIQPAKLEDSAVYLCASSSRTATSTGELFFGEGSRLTVL.

The chain carries TRBV6-1 and TRBJ1-5; 9 positions agree with TRBD1. Germline V CDR1 and CDR2: MNHNS, SASEGT. Germline trimming cut 6 bases from V and 5 bases from J; bases unmatched to any gene: 5. The CDR3 spans 14 residues. The CDR3 here is CASRGTGGDQPQHF. CDR3 sequence (DNA): TGTGCCAGCAGGGGTACAGGGGGCGATCAGCCCCAGCATTTT.

J is TRBJ2-3 and V is TRBV7-7, with no clear D. Trimming took off 1 base at V and 8 bases at J, with 10 bases between the two ends. CDR1 is SSHAT and CDR2 is FNYEAQ in the germline V gene (reference sequence). This CDR3 region has 13 residues. The DNA for the CDR3 is TGTGCCAGCAGCTTAGTACCGACAAGTACGCAGTATTTT. Translated, it gives CASSLVPTSTQYF.

The V and J genes are TRBV6-5 and TRBJ1-2; possibly TRBD1 for D (5 bases). Germline loops: CDR1 MNHEY, CDR2 SVGAGI. The CDR3 runs to 14 residues. V lost 6 bases to trimming and J lost 6 bases, with 17 bases between them. CDR3 residues: CASRTVRSSHGYTF. The CDR3 nucleotides read TGTGCCAGCAGGACAGTCAGGAGCAGCCATGGCTACACCTTC.

The rearrangement uses TRBV6-6 and TRBJ2-2; the match to TRBD1 covers 11 bases. The V gene end was trimmed by 6 bases and the J gene end by 6 bases; junction bases not matched to a gene: 9. The germline gives CDR1 MNHNY, CDR2 SVGAGI (reference sequence). This CDR3 contains 16 residues. In nucleotides, the CDR3 is TGTGCCAGCAGGACGGGACAGGGGGTTGTGGCCGGGGAGCTGTTTTTT. Translated: CASRTGQGVVAGELFF.

The V call is TRBV28, the J call TRBJ2-2; the match to TRBD1 covers 8 bases. Germline V CDR1 and CDR2: MDHEN, SYDVKM. This CDR3 contains 18 residues. J lost 3 bases, V lost 6 bases, and 15 bases had no gene match. This chain's CDR3 is CASSLGQGAQRDTGELFF. The CDR3 DNA sequence: TGTGCCAGCAGCCTGGGGCAGGGGGCCCAGAGGGACACCGGGGAGCTGTTTTTT.

The chain links TRBV3-1 (or the pseudogene TRBV3-2) to TRBJ1-1; maybe TRBD1 (5 bases). Germline CDR1 LGHDT, CDR2 YNNKEL (reference sequence). V lost 4 bases, J lost 2 bases, and 11 bases lay in between. This CDR3 comprises 14 residues. The CDR3 DNA reads TGTGCCAGCAGCCCGGGACTCCCCAACACTGAAGCTTTCTTT. Protein product: CASSPGLPNTEAFF.

The chain combines TRBV12-3 or TRBV12-4 with TRBJ2-3, with TRBD2 as a possible D gene (5 bases). The CDR3 extends over 13 amino acids. Trimming took off 6 bases at V and 2 bases at J, with 9 bases between the two ends. CDR3 loop: CASRSGYTDTQYF. Written as DNA, the CDR3 is TGTGCCAGCAGATCGGGGTACACAGATACGCAGTATTTT.

This clone appeared once. This chain links TRBV7-2 with TRBJ2-5; tentative D call: TRBD1 (5 bases). The CDR3 is 16 amino acids. The germline gives CDR1 SGHTA, CDR2 FQGNSA. Trimming shortened V by 2 bases and J by 2 bases, and 15 bases separated the two germline ends. CDR3 bases: TGTGCCAGCAGCTTAAGCAGGCAGGGCCCTCAAGAGACCCAGTACTTC. As protein: CASSLSRQGPQETQYF.

The chain is built from TRBV4-2 and TRBJ1-5; 10 bases are shared with TRBD1. V lost 0 bases to trimming and J lost 10 bases; unmatched junction nucleotides: 6. The CDR3 has 15 amino acids. Germline CDR1 reads LGHNA; CDR2 reads YNFKEQ. CDR3 DNA sequence: TGTGCCAGCAGCCAAGAGAGGGACAGGGGTACACCCCAGCATTTT. Its translation is CASSQERDRGTPQHF.

With regard to this clone: One end of the junction fails to match germline, which may point to a read error. The chain carries TRBV11-2 and TRBJ2-2; no clear D. CDR1 is SGHAT and CDR2 is FQNNGV in the germline V gene. The CDR3 is 15 amino acids. The CDR3 spells CASSLAAHLTGELFF. CDR3 nucleotides: TGTGCCAGCAGTTTAGCCGCACACCTCACCGGGGAGCTGTTTTTT.

The V and J genes are TRBV19 and TRBJ1-4; D possibly corresponds to TRBD1 (5 bases). V was pared by 0 bases and J by 4 bases, with 12 bases between. CDR3 length: 16 amino acids. Germline CDR1 is LNHDA and CDR2 is SQIVND (reference sequence). CDR3 sequence: CASSIDQGWGNEKLFF. The DNA for the CDR3 is TGTGCCAGTAGTATAGATCAGGGTTGGGGTAATGAAAAACTGTTTTTT.

This clone is classed as medium-sized (0.01 to 0.1%). This chain connects TRBV6-1 to TRBJ2-5; possibly TRBD2 for D (6 bases). CDR3 length equals 16 residues. Between the trimmed V and J ends, which lost 1 base and 3 bases, there was a span of 15 bases. The germline V gene encodes CDR1 MNHNS and CDR2 SASEGT. The CDR3 coding sequence is TGTGCCAGCAGTGAAGTTGGGGCGGGGCTAGAAGAGACCCAGTACTTC. Amino acid sequence: CASSEVGAGLEETQYF.

V gene TRBV7-3 combines with J gene TRBJ2-1, with TRBD2 as a possible D gene (6 bases). This CDR3 has 15 residues. Germline CDR1 reads SGHTA; CDR2 reads FQGTGA. The germline V and J ends were trimmed by 5 bases and 4 bases, with 15 bases remaining between them. The DNA for the CDR3 is TGTGCCAGCAGCCCACAATTGGCGGGATACAATGAGCAGTTCTTC. Its protein product is CASSPQLAGYNEQFF.

V and J are TRBV28 and TRBJ2-3; 9 bases map to TRBD1. Germline assignment: CDR1 MDHEN and CDR2 SYDVKM. This CDR3 is built from 16 residues. The V segment lost 4 bases and the J segment 3 bases; nucleotides outside the gene matches: 8. CDR3 in DNA: TGTGCCAGCAGTTCCGGGACAGGGCAATTAACAGATACGCAGTATTTT. This translates into CASSSGTGQLTDTQYF.

The gene calls are TRBV27 and TRBJ2-1; TRBD2 aligns across 13 bases. Germline V gene data show CDR1 as MNHEY and CDR2 as SMNVEV (reference sequence). After removal of 6 bases from V and 8 bases from J, the junction contained 4 bases not matched to a gene. The CDR3 is made up of 14 amino acids. CDR3 residues: CASRLAGGPHEQFF. In DNA, the CDR3 is TGTGCCAGCAGACTAGCGGGAGGGCCCCATGAGCAGTTCTTC.

The chain joins TRBV2 to TRBJ1-3, with D hard to call. Trimming took 3 bases from V and 4 from J, leaving 10 bases between them. The CDR3 spans 14 residues. Germline CDR1 and CDR2: SNHLY and FYNNEI. The CDR3 region is CASSDGRSGNTIYF. Written as DNA, the CDR3 is TGTGCCAGCAGTGATGGCCGTTCAGGAAACACCATATATTTT.

The chain couples TRBV28 to TRBJ2-2; 12 bases are shared with TRBD2. The CDR3 spans 15 residues. V lost 3 bases and J lost 6; bases outside the gene matches: 2. CDR1 and CDR2 (germline): MDHEN, SYDVKM. CDR3 DNA: TGTGCCAGCAGTTTGGGACTAGCGGGCTCCGGGGAGCTGTTTTTT. It codes for CASSLGLAGSGELFF.

This clone was picked up a small number of times. The rearrangement uses TRBV12-1 and TRBJ2-1; the D segment call TRBD2 is taken from the table without a DNA check. TRBV12-1 is a pseudogene locus. The CDR3 contains 15 residues. CDR3 sequence (DNA): TGTGCCAGCAGCTTCCTAGCGGGAGGGATCGATGAGCAGTTCTTC. Translation gives CASSFLAGGIDEQFF.

The chain is built from TRBV5-8 and TRBJ1-6; D perhaps matches TRBD1 (6 bases). The V gene lost 4 bases and the J gene lost 14 bases, with 22 bases spanning the gap. The CDR3 totals 15 residues. Germline-derived CDR1 and CDR2 are SGHTS and YDEGEE. For the CDR3, the DNA is TGTGCCAGCAGCCTAACGAGGACAGACTCTTTCACCCTCCACTTT. Translating gives CASSLTRTDSFTLHF.

This clone was observed many times. The chain links TRBV10-1 to TRBJ1-6; no clear D gene. The V end was cut by 3 bases, the J end by 7 bases, with 10 bases between. CDR3 length: 14 amino acids. Looked up from germline, CDR1 is WNHNN and CDR2 is SYGVQD (reference sequence). The chain's CDR3 is CASSEAGYNSPLHF. The CDR3 region has the DNA TGCGCCAGCAGTGAAGCGGGGTACAATTCACCCCTCCACTTT.

V gene TRBV5-4 combines with J gene TRBJ2-3; D is possibly TRBD2 (7 bases). The CDR3 sequence is 15 residues long. V was pared by 7 bases and J by 0 bases, with 15 bases between. CDR1 and CDR2 from the germline V gene are SGHNT and YYREEE (reference sequence). CDR3 region: CASGGGRASTDTQYF. The CDR3, as DNA: TGTGCCAGCGGAGGGGGGAGGGCTAGCACAGATACGCAGTATTTT.

As for this clone: An end of the junction differs from the germline gene, which may be a read error. V gene TRBV5-1 combines with J gene TRBJ1-4; D call uncertain. This CDR3 region has 14 residues. Germline V CDR1 and CDR2: SGHRS, YFSETQ. CDR3 coding DNA: TGCGCCAGCAGATTGGGCACAGTGGATGAAAAACTGTTTTTT. It translates to CASRLGTVDEKLFF.

The chain links TRBV28 to TRBJ2-1; maybe TRBD2 (6 bases). Trimming removed 1 base from V and 8 bases from J, with 18 bases in between. CDR3 length: 16 residues. CDR1 and CDR2 from the germline V gene are MDHEN and SYDVKM. The chain's CDR3 is CASSLYGTQASDEQFF. DNA for the CDR3: TGTGCCAGCAGTTTATACGGGACTCAAGCATCGGATGAGCAGTTCTTC.

The chain combines TRBV18 with TRBJ2-1, with 9 positions matching TRBD2. Looked up from germline, CDR1 is KGHSH and CDR2 is LQKENI. This CDR3 has 19 residues. The V segment lost 1 base and the J segment 6 bases; nucleotides outside the gene matches: 16. CDR3 region: CASSPQPGLVAGDRNEQFF. The DNA of the CDR3 is TGTGCCAGCTCACCACAACCGGGGTTAGTAGCGGGAGACCGCAATGAGCAGTTCTTC.

V gene TRBV5-1 combines with J gene TRBJ2-3; 12 bases align to TRBD2. This CDR3 has 16 residues. V lost 4 bases and J lost 0; bases outside the gene matches: 3. Germline CDR1 reads SGHRS; CDR2 reads YFSETQ. The CDR3 loop is CASSGGTSGSTDTQYF. CDR3 sequence (DNA): TGCGCCAGCAGCGGAGGGACTAGCGGGAGCACAGATACGCAGTATTTT.